These T cell receptor beta chains were read from a single sample in a study of memory CD4+ T cells and cytomegalovirus serostatus. The repertoire was sequenced with immunoSEQ multiplex PCR; TCRdb's copy has only in-frame clones and lacks some. The data contain approximately 53,000 clones, around 82% of them singletons. The sequenced material came from memory CD4+ T cells from blood. Receptors originate from an adult in good health and CMV-seronegative. Both conserved end residues are part of each CDR3. D genes are given only for firm matches. Clone size is not always given. Where it is, it says once, few, many or a class for expanded clones.

CDR3 protein,CDR3 DNA,D gene,clone size,V gene,J gene
CAISEEENYGYTF,TGTGCCATCAGTGAAGAAGAGAACTATGGCTACACCTTC,NA,NA,TRBV10-3,TRBJ1-2
CASSVPGLAVTSSYNEQFF,TGTGCCAGCAGCGTGCCGGGACTAGCGGTAACAAGCTCCTACAATGAGCAGTTCTTC,TRBD2,NA,TRBV11-2,TRBJ2-1
CASSPGLAGGEQFF,TGTGCCAGCAGCCCCGGACTAGCGGGGGGTGAGCAGTTCTTC,TRBD2,NA,TRBV5-4,TRBJ2-1
CASSLGTSGRWAGEEQYF,TGCGCCAGCAGCTTGGGGACTAGCGGGAGATGGGCGGGAGAAGAGCAGTACTTC,TRBD2,once,TRBV5-1,TRBJ2-7
CASSYKEHNEQFF,TGTGCCAGCAGCTATAAGGAACACAATGAGCAGTTCTTC,NA,few,TRBV5-4,TRBJ2-1
CASSTGVTDTQYF,TGTGCCAGCTCGACTGGGGTCACAGATACGCAGTATTTT,NA,NA,TRBV18,TRBJ2-3
CASSPMETQYF,TGTGCCAGCAGCCCGATGGAGACCCAGTACTTC,NA,once,TRBV2,TRBJ2-5
CASSGQTGALGEAFF,TGTGCCAGCAGCGGGCAGACAGGGGCACTAGGTGAAGCTTTCTTT,TRBD1,NA,TRBV7-9,TRBJ1-1
CASSLSLRGANVLTF,TGTGCCAGCAGCTTATCTCTTCGTGGGGCCAACGTCCTGACTTTC,NA,NA,TRBV7-9,TRBJ2-6
CASSTELSYEQYF,TGTGCCAGCAGCACCGAACTCTCCTACGAGCAGTACTTC,NA,NA,TRBV6-1,TRBJ2-7
CATSLGQANNQPQHF,TGTGCCACCAGCTTGGGACAGGCTAACAATCAGCCCCAGCATTTT,TRBD1,few,TRBV15,TRBJ1-5
CASSYASGTRREQYF,TGTGCCAGCAGTTACGCTAGCGGGACGCGAAGGGAGCAGTACTTC,TRBD2,NA,TRBV6-5,TRBJ2-7
CASSGTSGRPSTDTQYF,TGTGCCAGCTCCGGGACTAGCGGGAGGCCTAGCACAGATACGCAGTATTTT,TRBD2,NA,TRBV2,TRBJ2-3
CASSLANEQFF,TGCGCCAGCAGCTTGGCCAATGAGCAGTTCTTC,NA,NA,TRBV5-1,TRBJ2-1
CASSERSQGGTDTQYF,TGTGCCAGCAGTGAAAGGTCCCAGGGTGGCACAGATACGCAGTATTTT,NA,NA,TRBV6-1,TRBJ2-3
CASSYDPPRRGKETQYF,TGTGCCAGCAGCTATGACCCCCCGAGGCGGGGCAAAGAGACCCAGTACTTC,NA,once,TRBV7-9,TRBJ2-5
CASGGSSAGELFF,TGTGCCAGCGGCGGTAGTAGTGCCGGGGAGCTGTTTTTT,NA,NA,TRBV2,TRBJ2-2
CASSQVTGKSYNEQFF,TGTGCCAGCAGCCAAGTAACCGGGAAGTCCTACAATGAGCAGTTCTTC,NA,NA,TRBV14,TRBJ2-1
CASSLEVTDTQYF,TGCGCCAGCAGCTTGGAAGTGACAGATACGCAGTATTTT,NA,NA,TRBV5-1,TRBJ2-3
CASSAPGQWYNEQFF,TGTGCCAGCAGCGCCCCGGGACAATGGTACAATGAGCAGTTCTTC,NA,NA,TRBV7-9,TRBJ2-1
CASSIVTVSYGYTF,TGTGCCAGTAGTATCGTGACAGTCTCCTATGGCTACACCTTC,NA,NA,TRBV19,TRBJ1-2
CASSSPGARPGGYTF,TGCGCCAGCAGCTCCCCCGGGGCGCGCCCTGGTGGCTACACCTTC,NA,NA,TRBV4-1,TRBJ1-2
CSVPGLGNTIYF,TGCAGCGTCCCGGGGCTTGGAAACACCATATATTTT,NA,NA,TRBV29-1,TRBJ1-3
CASSVGPTGEPNNYGYTF,TGTGCCAGCAGCGTAGGCCCGACAGGGGAACCCAATAACTATGGCTACACCTTC,TRBD1,NA,TRBV9,TRBJ1-2
CASTRSRQHEAFF,TGTGCCAGCACCCGTTCCCGACAGCATGAAGCTTTCTTT,NA,once,TRBV6-5,TRBJ1-1
CATSLRGGQPQHF,TGTGCCACCTCTCTCAGGGGTGGTCAGCCCCAGCATTTT,NA,few,TRBV10-3,TRBJ1-5
CASSLYQPGMGTGELFF,TGTGCCAGCAGTTTATATCAGCCAGGGATGGGCACCGGGGAGCTGTTTTTT,NA,once,TRBV28,TRBJ2-2
CASSEDKSYNQPQHF,TGTGCCAGCAGTGAAGACAAGTCCTACAATCAGCCCCAGCATTTT,NA,NA,TRBV2,TRBJ1-5
CASSYRQGWQPQHF,TGTGCCAGCAGTTACCGGCAGGGGTGGCAGCCCCAGCATTTT,NA,few,TRBV6-5,TRBJ1-5
CASSPQSRRTDTQYF,TGTGCCAGCTCACCACAGAGTCGTCGGACAGATACGCAGTATTTT,NA,NA,TRBV18,TRBJ2-3
CASRRFGTGVAVEQYF,TGTGCCAGCAGGAGATTCGGGACAGGGGTAGCGGTTGAGCAGTATTTT,TRBD1,NA,TRBV28,TRBJ2-3
CASSWQAYGYTF,TGTGCCAGCAGTTGGCAGGCATATGGCTACACCTTC,NA,once,TRBV27,TRBJ1-2
CATRKGAWETQYF,TGTGCCACCCGGAAGGGGGCTTGGGAGACCCAGTACTTC,TRBD1,NA,TRBV6-5,TRBJ2-5
CAWSPGTGLAYEQYF,TGTGCCTGGAGTCCCGGGACAGGGTTGGCCTACGAGCAGTACTTC,TRBD1,NA,TRBV30,TRBJ2-7
CASSIGGRFNEKLFF,TGTGCCAGTAGTATAGGTGGCAGGTTCAATGAAAAACTGTTTTTT,NA,NA,TRBV19,TRBJ1-4
CASMEGRDGNQPQHF,TGTGCCAGCATGGAGGGACGGGATGGCAATCAGCCCCAGCATTTT,NA,NA,TRBV6-1,TRBJ1-5
CASSEGRANNEQFF,TGTGCCAGCAGTGAAGGGAGGGCCAACAATGAGCAGTTCTTC,NA,NA,TRBV2,TRBJ2-1
CAWSGGTGNTEAFF,TGTGCCTGGAGTGGAGGGACAGGGAACACTGAAGCTTTCTTT,TRBD1,few,TRBV30,TRBJ1-1
CASSPSKGEGSEQYF,TGTGCCAGCAGTCCTTCTAAGGGGGAAGGAAGCGAGCAGTACTTC,NA,NA,TRBV2,TRBJ2-7
CASSPGQRNTGELFF,TGTGCCAGCTCACCGGGACAGAGGAACACCGGGGAGCTGTTTTTT,TRBD1,NA,TRBV18,TRBJ2-2
CASRWDQETQYF,TGTGCTAGTAGGTGGGATCAAGAGACCCAGTACTTC,NA,NA,TRBV12-5,TRBJ2-5
CASSDVLPNQPQHF,TGTGCCAGCTCCGACGTATTACCCAATCAGCCCCAGCATTTT,NA,few,TRBV2,TRBJ1-5
CASSTIYGYTF,TGTGCCAGCAGTACCATCTATGGCTACACCTTC,NA,NA,TRBV28,TRBJ1-2
CASSQELGQRYEQYF,TGCGCCAGCAGCCAAGAGTTAGGACAAAGATACGAGCAGTACTTC,NA,few,TRBV4-1,TRBJ2-7
CASSPVILSTANYGYTF,TGTGCCAGCAGCCCTGTCATTTTGTCCACAGCTAACTATGGCTACACCTTC,NA,NA,TRBV7-8,TRBJ1-2
CASSLPWLSTDTQYF,TGTGCCAGCAGCTTACCCTGGCTGAGCACAGATACGCAGTATTTT,NA,NA,TRBV7-8,TRBJ2-3
CASTVAEGGEQFF,TGTGCCAGCACCGTAGCGGAGGGGGGTGAGCAGTTCTTC,NA,NA,TRBV11-3,TRBJ2-1
CASSDGGVAYNEQFF,TGTGCCAGCAGTGATGGGGGAGTAGCCTACAATGAGCAGTTCTTC,NA,NA,TRBV6-1,TRBJ2-1
CASSMINYGYTF,TGTGCCAGTAGTATGATTAACTATGGCTACACCTTC,NA,NA,TRBV19,TRBJ1-2
CASSLLTDTQYF,TGTGCCAGCAGCCTCCTTACAGATACGCAGTATTTT,NA,NA,TRBV5-4,TRBJ2-3
CASSLGWGMENYEQYF,TGTGCCAGCAGCTTAGGGTGGGGGATGGAGAACTACGAGCAGTACTTC,NA,NA,TRBV13,TRBJ2-7
CASSYYTGTGGNGYTF,TGTGCCAGCAGTTACTATACCGGGACAGGGGGCAATGGCTACACCTTC,TRBD1,NA,TRBV6-6,TRBJ1-2
CASSQIQGANTEAFF,TGTGCCAGCAGTCAAATACAGGGGGCTAACACTGAAGCTTTCTTT,TRBD1,NA,TRBV25-1,TRBJ1-1
CASSAQITEAFF,TGTGCCAGCAGTGCCCAGATCACTGAAGCTTTCTTT,NA,NA,TRBV6-6,TRBJ1-1
CASSRDSSLYGYTF,TGTGCCAGTAGCCGGGACAGCTCCCTCTATGGCTACACCTTC,TRBD1,NA,TRBV19,TRBJ1-2
CASSEQGPPDTQYF,TGCGCCAGCAGTGAGCAGGGCCCTCCAGATACGCAGTATTTT,NA,NA,TRBV10-1,TRBJ2-3
CAWSPTTSGGTPFF,TGTGCCTGGAGTCCCACGACTAGCGGGGGTACGCCGTTCTTC,TRBD2,NA,TRBV30,TRBJ2-1
CASSRRGPGLAGQITGELFF,TGTGCCAGTAGCCGGCGAGGTCCGGGACTAGCGGGACAGATTACCGGGGAGCTGTTTTTT,TRBD2,NA,TRBV19,TRBJ2-2
CASSPGERNEQFF,TGTGCCAGCTCCCCCGGGGAGCGGAATGAGCAGTTCTTC,NA,NA,TRBV18,TRBJ2-1